The clone carrying this T cell receptor (beta chain) was counted many times. Its antigen is undetermined. This sample was taken from a study of T cell repertoires in cytomegalovirus infection. Study context: Recently identified HLA-C-restricted CMV epitopes and well-studied HLA-B-restricted CMV epitopes were used by the study. Study-wide findings and caveats: Across the ex vivo response, the dominant clonotypes were HLA-C-restricted CMV-specific TCR beta clonotypes.

TCRdb recomputed calls from the reads with MiXCR, one row per CDR3 protein. Of about 110,000 distinct CDR3 sequences listed, around 30% are singletons. Germline-derived CDR1 and CDR2 are SEHNR and FQNEAQ (reference sequence). Losses at the gene ends were 5 bases for V and 4 bases for J; bases not matched to a gene: 9. The CDR3 spans 16 residues. This TCR came from a human donor in good health (CMV status not recorded). Some clones in this sample may be carry-over from other donors' samples. The chain is built from TRBV7-9 and TRBJ2-1, with 9 bases fitting TRBD1. The sequences come from CD8+ T cells from cultured PBMCs, collected from culture after CMV antigen stimulation. The CDR3 DNA is TGTGCCAGCAGCCGTTTGGGACAGGGAGAGTACAATGAGCAGTTCTTC. Translated: CASSRLGQGEYNEQFF.